One and the same sample provided the 20 T cell receptor beta chains below, sequenced in a study of cytomegalovirus exposure and HLA in healthy donors. The PCR used 60 Vbeta and 13 Jbeta primers. The table came from immunoSEQ multiplex PCR; TCRdb's copy has only in-frame clones and leaves some out. This sample yields tens of thousands of clones, of which around 60% are seen a single time; roughly 2.1% belongs to the top ten. Sequencing was performed on PBMCs. Every receptor here comes from a human donor in good health.

The rearrangement uses TRBV19 and TRBJ1-2; D is unresolved. The germline V gene has CDR1 LNHDA and CDR2 SQIVND (reference sequence). Deletions cut 4 bases from V and 4 bases from J, with 16 bases between. The CDR3 totals 15 residues. CDR3 residues: CASSTLSEGLYGYTF. Written as DNA, the CDR3 is TGTGCCAGTAGTACGCTCTCCGAGGGCCTCTATGGCTACACCTTC.

V is TRBV6-5 and J is TRBJ2-7, with no clear D. Per the germline V gene, CDR1 is MNHEY and CDR2 is SVGAGI. This CDR3 spans 14 amino acids. Trimming left V 4 bases short and J 0 bases short, with 10 bases between. CDR3 nucleotides: TGTGCCAGCAGTTTCGCGGTAGGCTCCTACGAGCAGTACTTC. Translating gives CASSFAVGSYEQYF.

V is TRBV23-1 and J is TRBJ1-1; 9 nucleotides agree with TRBD1. TRBV23-1 is an open reading frame whose function is uncertain. The CDR3 covers 16 residues. The trim removed 9 bases at V and 4 bases at J, leaving 15 bases unmatched. The CDR3 nucleotides read TGCGCCAGTCCCGCATGGGACAGGGTTATTACCACTGAAGCTTTCTTT. Encoded protein: CASPAWDRVITTEAFF.

The chain has TRBV25-1 and TRBJ1-4; the match to TRBD1 covers 7 bases. The CDR3 totals 15 residues. V shed 6 bases, J shed 2 bases, and the junction held 6 bases outside the gene matches. Per germline, CDR1 MGHDK and CDR2 SYGVNS. The DNA of the CDR3 is TGTGCCAGCAGCCTACAGGGGTGGACTAATGAAAAACTGTTTTTT. The encoded protein is CASSLQGWTNEKLFF.

V gene TRBV7-2 combines with J gene TRBJ1-1, with D possibly matching TRBD1 (5 bases). Trimming removed 3 bases at V and 1 base at J, with 6 bases between. CDR1 SGHTA and CDR2 FQGNSA come from the germline V gene. This CDR3 has 13 residues. CDR3 sequence: CASSFTGNTEAFF. CDR3 DNA: TGTGCCAGCAGCTTTACAGGGAACACTGAAGCTTTCTTT.

The gene calls are TRBV7-2 and TRBJ2-4, with 10 bases identical to TRBD1. Trimming removed 5 bases from V and 0 bases from J; junction bases left unmatched: 4. The CDR3 contains 16 residues. Germline V gives CDR1 SGHTA, CDR2 FQGNSA. This chain's CDR3 is CASSPRDRGAKNIQYF. The CDR3 bases are TGTGCCAGCAGCCCCAGGGACAGGGGAGCCAAAAACATTCAGTACTTC.

The genes are TRBV27 and TRBJ2-7, with 9 positions matching TRBD1. With V trimmed by 5 bases and J by 5 bases, 10 bases remained unmatched. From germline, CDR1 is MNHEY and CDR2 SMNVEV (reference sequence). The CDR3 has 15 residues. Here the CDR3 DNA reads TGTGCCAGCAGTCCGGCTGGACAGGGGCTCCACGAGCAGTACTTC. It codes for CASSPAGQGLHEQYF.

The rearrangement joins TRBV7-9 to TRBJ1-2; weak D call: TRBD1 (6 bases). Germline V CDR1 and CDR2: SEHNR, FQNEAQ (reference sequence). The CDR3 runs to 15 residues. Trimming pared 5 bases from V and 5 bases from J, leaving 18 bases between. DNA for the CDR3: TGTGCCAGCAGCCTAAGGGGGACGGACCTGTATGGCTACACCTTC. This gives the protein CASSLRGTDLYGYTF.

This chain uses TRBV1 with TRBJ2-2; TRBD1 reflects the table's D call only, with no check against the DNA. TRBV1 corresponds to a pseudogene. CDR3 length: 17 amino acids. CDR3 DNA: TGCACCAGCAGCCGAGGCGGACAGGGGGCGCCTAGCGGGGAGCTGTTTTTT. Protein: CTSSRGGQGAPSGELFF.

The genes are TRBV30 and TRBJ2-6; 8 bases fit TRBD1. Germline V gene sequence: CDR1 GTSNPN, CDR2 SVGIG (reference sequence). J gave up 2 bases and V 6 bases, and 9 bases lay outside the gene matches. There are 16 residues in the CDR3. The CDR3 bases are TGTGCCTGCTCCGGACAGGGAAGAGCTGGGGCCAACGTCCTGACTTTC. Encoded protein: CACSGQGRAGANVLTF.

The chain recombines TRBV29-1 with TRBJ2-2; 10 bases fit TRBD1. Germline V CDR1 and CDR2: SQVTM, ANQGSEA. After removal of 4 bases from V and 3 bases from J, the junction contained 8 bases not matched to a gene. The CDR3 totals 16 residues. The CDR3 is CSVGKADRGDTGELFF. The CDR3 coding sequence is TGCAGCGTTGGGAAAGCGGACAGGGGGGACACCGGGGAGCTGTTTTTT.

This clone was counted only a few times. The V call is TRBV5-1, the J call TRBJ2-5; tentative D call: TRBD1 (5 bases). There are 12 residues in the CDR3. Germline V gene lookup returns CDR1 SGHRS and CDR2 YFSETQ. V was shortened by 2 bases and J by 3 bases, with 5 bases between the two germline ends. DNA of the CDR3: TGCGCCAGCAGCTTCAGGGAAGAGACCCAGTACTTC. This encodes CASSFREETQYF.

This clone was seen more than once but under ten times. The chain couples TRBV6-4 to TRBJ2-7; D perhaps matches TRBD2 (6 bases). V lost 2 bases, J lost 0 bases, and 11 bases lay in between. Germline V gene sequence: CDR1 MRHNA, CDR2 SNTAGT. The CDR3 runs 15 residues. The CDR3 protein is CASSDGGRFSYEQYF. Here the CDR3 DNA reads TGTGCCAGCAGTGACGGGGGGAGATTCTCCTACGAGCAGTACTTC.

The rearrangement joins TRBV4-3 to TRBJ1-4; D is unresolved. The CDR3 is 14 residues long. Germline CDR1 is LGHNA and CDR2 is YSLEER. The ends were cut back, 3 bases at V and 4 bases at J, with 9 bases in the middle. The CDR3 coding sequence is TGCGCCAGCAGCCATTCAGGTCTTAATGAAAAACTGTTTTTT. This sequence encodes CASSHSGLNEKLFF.

The V and J genes are TRBV2 and TRBJ1-2; D call uncertain. V lost 6 bases, J lost 7 bases, and 21 bases lay in between. Germline values: CDR1 SNHLY, CDR2 FYNNEI. The CDR3 is 15 amino acids. Here the CDR3 reads CASRGDRRGVVGYTF. The CDR3 nucleotides read TGTGCCAGCAGAGGAGACCGGCGAGGAGTCGTTGGCTACACCTTC.

The sample holds a few counts of this clone. This sequence joins TRBV21-1 and TRBJ1-5; the table's TRBD1 call for D was not verified on the DNA. TRBV21-1 is labeled a pseudogene. This CDR3 spans 12 amino acids. CDR3 region: CASSLMFRPQHF. The DNA of the CDR3 is TGTGCCAGCAGCCTTATGTTCAGGCCCCAGCATTTT.

This chain links TRBV10-3 with TRBJ1-5; no reliable D call. Looked up from germline, CDR1 is ENHRY and CDR2 is SYGVKD. The length of the CDR3 is 13 residues. Deletions cut 6 bases from V and 5 bases from J, with 11 bases between. The CDR3 DNA is TGTGCCATCAGGGACTGGGCGGATCAGCCCCAGCATTTT. Its protein is CAIRDWADQPQHF.

The CDR3 DNA sequence: TGTGCCAGCAGTCAGGGGACGGCGAACACCGGGGAGCTGTTTTTT. This sequence encodes CASSQGTANTGELFF. This chain uses TRBV6-5 with TRBJ2-2; a weak D match, TRBD1 (6 bases). V lost 5 bases, J lost 0 bases, and 10 bases lay in between. Germline assignment: CDR1 MNHEY and CDR2 SVGAGI. The CDR3 is made up of 15 amino acids.

On this clone: The germline gene is not matched at one end of the junction; a read error may be the cause. The chain is built from TRBV4-1 and TRBJ2-5; tentatively, D is TRBD2 (5 bases). Germline-derived CDR1 and CDR2 are MGHRA and YSYEKL. CDR3 length equals 17 residues. Here the CDR3 reads CASRQVDFFRPEETQYF. In DNA, the CDR3 is TGCGCCAGCAGACAAGTGGACTTTTTTAGACCCGAAGAGACCCAGTACTTC.

The rearrangement joins TRBV7-8 to TRBJ1-3, with D unresolved. The CDR3 runs to 14 residues. Trimming left V 3 bases short and J 7 bases short, with 13 bases between. CDR1 SGHVS and CDR2 FQNEAQ come from the germline V gene. DNA for the CDR3: TGTGCCAGCAGCTTTGCCGGCCCCGGGAACACCATATATTTT. Protein: CASSFAGPGNTIYF.